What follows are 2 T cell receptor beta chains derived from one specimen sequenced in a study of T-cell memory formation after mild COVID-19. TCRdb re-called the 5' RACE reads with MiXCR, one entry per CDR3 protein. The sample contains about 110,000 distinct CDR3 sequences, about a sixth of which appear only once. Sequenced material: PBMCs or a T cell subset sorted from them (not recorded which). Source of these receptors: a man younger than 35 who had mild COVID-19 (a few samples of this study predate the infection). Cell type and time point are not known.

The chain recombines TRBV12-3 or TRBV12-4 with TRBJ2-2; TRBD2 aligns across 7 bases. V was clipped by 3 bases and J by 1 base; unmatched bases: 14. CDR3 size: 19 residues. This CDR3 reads CASSFPGTTRRGNTGELFF. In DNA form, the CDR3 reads TGTGCCAGCAGTTTCCCCGGGACTACCAGACGGGGGAACACCGGGGAGCTGTTTTTT.

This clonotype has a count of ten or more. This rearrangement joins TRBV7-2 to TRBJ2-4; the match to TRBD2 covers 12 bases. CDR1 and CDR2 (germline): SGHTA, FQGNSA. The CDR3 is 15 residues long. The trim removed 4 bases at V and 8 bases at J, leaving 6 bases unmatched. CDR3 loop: CASSSSGGAFYIQYF. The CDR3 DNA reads TGTGCCAGCAGCTCTAGCGGGGGGGCCTTTTACATTCAGTACTTC. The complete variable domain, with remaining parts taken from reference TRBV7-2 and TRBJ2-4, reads GAGVSQSPSNKVTEKGKDVELRCDPISGHTALYWYRQSLGQGLEFLIYFQGNSAPDKSGLPSDRFSAERTGGSVSTLTIQRTQQEDSAVYLCASSSSGGAFYIQYFGAGTRLSVL.